These 13 T cell receptor beta chains were all obtained from the same sample, sequenced in a study of control samples from healthy donors and cancer patients. TCRdb's copy holds only in-frame clones and misses some; the assay was immunoSEQ multiplex PCR. In the table there are under 150,000 clones, 85% to 95% of which are singletons. Sequencing was done on a sample of blood. The receptors come from a man aged 30 to 39 in good health.

The rearrangement links TRBV7-9 to TRBJ2-1; 9 bases line up with TRBD2. CDR3 length: 16 residues. Germline CDR1 is SEHNR and CDR2 is FQNEAQ (reference sequence). J lost 9 bases, V lost 6 bases, and 15 bases had no gene match. The CDR3 DNA sequence: TGTGCCAGCAGGGCTATGTTAGCGGGGGTCCTGGGTGAGCAGTTCTTC. It codes for CASRAMLAGVLGEQFF.

This chain uses TRBV7-9 with TRBJ2-7; D may match TRBD1 or TRBD2 (5 bases each). The germline gives CDR1 SEHNR, CDR2 FQNEAQ (reference sequence). V was pared by 5 bases and J by 3 bases, with 14 bases between. The CDR3 length is 14 residues. The CDR3 DNA reads as TGTGCCAGCAGCGAGGTAGGGACCGACTACGAGCAGTACTTC. Protein product: CASSEVGTDYEQYF.

The chain links TRBV25-1 to TRBJ1-4; 7 bases align to TRBD1. Trimming took 3 bases from V and 10 from J; bases not matched to a gene: 8. The CDR3 has 14 residues. The germline V gene has CDR1 MGHDK and CDR2 SYGVNS. The chain's CDR3 is CASSERQGTAKLFF. CDR3 coding DNA: TGTGCCAGCAGTGAGAGACAGGGTACAGCAAAACTGTTTTTT.

The chain recombines TRBV14 with TRBJ2-3; no clear D. V was clipped by 3 bases and J by 5 bases, with 3 bases between them. The CDR3 loop spans 11 amino acids. Germline CDR1 and CDR2: SGHDN and FVKESK. CDR3 region: CASSQLDTQYF. For the CDR3, the DNA is TGTGCCAGCAGCCAGCTAGATACGCAGTATTTT.

The J gene is TRBJ1-4, the V gene TRBV4-3; D uncertain. Germline V gene lookup returns CDR1 LGHNA and CDR2 YSLEER. V lost 1 base and J 4 bases, leaving 10 bases between the germline ends. This CDR3 is 15 amino acids long. In DNA, the CDR3 is TGCGCCAGCAGCCAAGGCTTGGGATATAATGAAAAACTGTTTTTT. Translation gives CASSQGLGYNEKLFF.

The chain is built from TRBV5-1 and TRBJ1-4, with 8 bases lining up with TRBD1. The V segment lost 1 base and the J segment 7 bases; nucleotides outside the gene matches: 9. Germline CDR1 reads SGHRS; CDR2 reads YFSETQ. There are 16 residues in the CDR3. The CDR3 sequence: CASSLWAGGEGEKLFF. The CDR3, as DNA: TGCGCCAGCAGCTTGTGGGCAGGGGGCGAAGGTGAAAAACTGTTTTTT.

CDR3 sequence (DNA): TGTGCCAGCAGCCCGGGACAGGCAACATCTAACTATGGCTACACCTTC. It encodes CASSPGQATSNYGYTF. This chain joins TRBV21-1 and TRBJ1-2; the table's D gene call, TRBD1, was not cross checked with the DNA. TRBV21-1 is described as a pseudogene. CDR3 size: 16 residues.

The chain has TRBV30 and TRBJ2-7; D may be TRBD2 (6 bases). V shed 2 bases and J shed 7 bases, with 21 bases lying between them. This CDR3 is built from 15 residues. Per germline, CDR1 GTSNPN and CDR2 SVGIG (reference sequence). CDR3 nucleotide sequence: TGTGCCTGGAGTCCCTCGGGACTCCTTTTTGGAGAGCAGTACTTC. Translation: CAWSPSGLLFGEQYF.

The CDR3: CASSTLSLTEAFF. In nucleotides, the CDR3 is TGTGCCAGTAGTACCCTCTCGCTTACTGAAGCTTTCTTT. The gene calls are TRBV19 and TRBJ1-1; D is unclear. V was cut by 4 bases and J by 5 bases, with 11 bases left in between. Germline CDR1 reads LNHDA; CDR2 reads SQIVND (reference sequence). The CDR3 sequence is 13 residues long.

The chain couples TRBV2 to TRBJ1-2; 7 nucleotides agree with TRBD1. Per germline, CDR1 SNHLY and CDR2 FYNNEI. With 0 bases clipped from V and 9 bases from J, the junction kept 7 bases outside the gene matches. The CDR3 is made up of 14 amino acids. DNA of the CDR3: TGTGCCAGCAGTGAAGCTTTGACAGGGATCAGCTACACCTTC. This gives the protein CASSEALTGISYTF.

The chain employs TRBV28 and TRBJ2-2, with TRBD2 as a possible D gene (5 bases). V gave up 3 bases and J gave up 6 bases, with 8 bases separating them. Looked up from germline, CDR1 is MDHEN and CDR2 is SYDVKM. CDR3 length: 13 residues. CDR3 in DNA: TGTGCCAGCAGTTTTCGGGGAGCCGGGGAGCTGTTTTTT. Its protein is CASSFRGAGELFF.

This chain uses TRBV19 with TRBJ2-1, with 7 positions matching TRBD1. CDR1 is LNHDA, CDR2 SQIVND, per germline (reference sequence). The CDR3 has 15 amino acids. V dropped 5 bases and J dropped 0; count of bases not matched to a gene: 4. CDR3: CASSADRSSYNEQFF. Written as DNA, the CDR3 is TGTGCCAGTAGTGCGGACAGGAGCTCCTACAATGAGCAGTTCTTC. Full variable domain (missing parts from reference TRBV19 and TRBJ2-1): DGGITQSPKYLFRKEGQNVTLSCEQNLNHDAMYWYRQDPGQGLRLIYYSQIVNDFQKGDIAEGYSVSREKKESFPLTVTSAQKNPTAFYLCASSADRSSYNEQFFGPGTRLTVL.

This chain uses TRBV7-2 with TRBJ1-1; D uncertain. CDR1 is SGHTA, CDR2 FQGNSA, per germline. With 2 bases removed from V and 4 bases from J, the gap between germline ends came to 8 bases. The CDR3 loop spans 13 amino acids. The CDR3 DNA sequence: TGTGCCAGCAGCTTAAACGGGGTCACTGAAGCTTTCTTT. Protein: CASSLNGVTEAFF.